These 17 T cell receptor beta chains originate from one sample sequenced in a study of blood T cells in healthy people across ages. For the second PCR, which ran for roughly 6 to 11 cycles, a sample-barcoded 5' primer and a J-beta primer mix were used. Using its own MiXCR run on the 5' RACE reads, TCRdb lists one record per CDR3 protein. The data hold approximately 1,000,000 distinct CDR3 sequences, with 35% to 50% observed a single time. The specimen sequenced was blood. These receptor sequences come from a woman aged 55-70 years in good health.

This sequence joins TRBV7-9 and TRBJ2-5; possibly TRBD1 for D (6 bases). CDR3 length: 14 residues. Trimming removed 2 bases at V and 11 bases at J, with 18 bases between. Per germline, CDR1 SEHNR and CDR2 FQNEAQ (reference sequence). This CDR3 reads CASSLRGTPAEQYF. The CDR3 DNA follows: TGTGCCAGCAGCTTAAGGGGGACCCCCGCGGAGCAGTACTTC.

In this sample, this clonotype turned up a few times. The chain uses TRBV13 and TRBJ2-3; the D gene could be TRBD1 or TRBD2 (5 bases each). The CDR3 extends over 15 amino acids. V was trimmed by 5 bases and J by 0 bases, leaving 12 bases between them. Germline loops: CDR1 PRHDT, CDR2 FYEKMQ (reference sequence). CDR3 sequence reads: CASSPGPVSTDTQYF. The DNA for the CDR3 is TGTGCCAGCAGCCCGGGACCAGTAAGCACAGATACGCAGTATTTT.

A single count supports this clonotype. CDR3: CASSLVASGNKGYEQYF. In DNA form, the CDR3 reads TGTGCCAGCAGCTTAGTTGCTAGCGGGAATAAAGGATACGAGCAGTACTTC. V gene TRBV7-6 combines with J gene TRBJ2-7; TRBD2 aligns across 9 bases. CDR3 length: 17 amino acids. The germline gives CDR1 SGHVS, CDR2 FNYEAQ. V was pared by 1 base and J by 4 bases, with 11 bases of the junction left unmatched.

This clonotype was observed a handful of times. This chain joins TRBV7-9 and TRBJ2-3; D may correspond to TRBD1 or TRBD2 (5 bases each). Germline loops: CDR1 SEHNR, CDR2 FQNEAQ (reference sequence). The CDR3 totals 14 residues. V shed 1 base and J shed 4 bases, with 9 bases lying between them. The CDR3 protein is CASSLVRGPDTQYF. The CDR3 DNA follows: TGTGCCAGCAGCTTAGTGAGGGGTCCAGATACGCAGTATTTT.

The genes are TRBV24-1 and TRBJ2-7; 9 positions match TRBD2. This CDR3 is built from 15 residues. J was trimmed by 2 bases and V by 1 base; bases with no gene match: 2. Germline CDR1 KGHDR, CDR2 SFDVKD. The chain's CDR3 is CATSDFVAGAYEQYF. CDR3 coding DNA: TGTGCCACCAGTGATTTTGTAGCGGGGGCCTACGAGCAGTACTTC.

In this sample, this clonotype turned up a few times. The chain employs TRBV28 and TRBJ2-7, with D perhaps given as TRBD1 or TRBD2 (6 bases each). The germline V and J ends were trimmed by 6 bases and 2 bases, with 17 bases remaining between them. The CDR3 runs 15 residues. CDR1 is MDHEN, CDR2 SYDVKM, per germline. In DNA, the CDR3 is TGTGCCAGCAGACCCCCCGGGGGCAGTCCCTACGAGCAGTACTTC. It encodes CASRPPGGSPYEQYF.

V and J are TRBV20-1 and TRBJ1-1; unclear D gene. The CDR3 has 16 residues. The germline gives CDR1 DFQATT, CDR2 SNEGSKA (reference sequence). V dropped 2 bases and J dropped 0 bases, with 16 bases sitting between them. CDR3 sequence: CSARPFRAGMNTEAFF. The CDR3 coding sequence is TGCAGTGCTAGACCTTTCCGCGCGGGTATGAACACTGAAGCTTTCTTT.

There are a few counts of this clonotype. The chain is built from TRBV29-1 and TRBJ1-2; tentatively, D is TRBD1 (6 bases). Germline CDR1 reads SQVTM; CDR2 reads ANQGSEA. Trimming took off 1 base at V and 7 bases at J, with 19 bases between the two ends. This CDR3 contains 15 residues. CDR3 DNA sequence: TGCAGCGTTGAAGGTCCGGGCGGACAGTTAGGTGGCTACACCTTC. Translating gives CSVEGPGGQLGGYTF.

This chain joins TRBV20-1 and TRBJ2-5; 7 bases are a match to TRBD2. CDR3 length equals 13 residues. V lost 6 bases and J lost 5; bases outside the gene matches: 9. Germline CDR1 and CDR2: DFQATT and SNEGSKA (reference sequence). The CDR3, as DNA: TGCAGTGCCATTGGGGGGGGAGTGGAGACCCAGTACTTC. Its protein product is CSAIGGGVETQYF.

The J gene is TRBJ2-7, the V gene TRBV13; 7 bases align to TRBD1. Germline V CDR1 and CDR2: PRHDT, FYEKMQ (reference sequence). The CDR3 runs 15 residues. Trimming removed 4 bases from V and 0 bases from J; junction bases left unmatched: 6. The CDR3 region has the DNA TGTGCCAGCAGCTCCGCCAGGGGGAGCTCCTACGAGCAGTACTTC. Its translation: CASSSARGSSYEQYF.

V usage is TRBV6-6 and J usage is TRBJ2-3; tentative D call: TRBD2 (6 bases). This CDR3 is built from 14 residues. Germline lookup yields CDR1 MNHNY and CDR2 SVGAGI (reference sequence). V shed 6 bases and J shed 4 bases, with 14 bases lying between them. In nucleotides, the CDR3 is TGTGCCAGCAGCAGGGACTGGGAGGCAGATACGCAGTATTTT. Amino acids: CASSRDWEADTQYF.

In DNA, the CDR3 is TGTGCCAGCAGTTCACTAGCGGGAGGGCCGGGCGAGCAGTACTTC. This translates into CASSSLAGGPGEQYF. The chain combines TRBV2 with TRBJ2-7; TRBD2 matches 13 bases. V was pared by 5 bases and J by 6 bases, with 7 bases of the junction left unmatched. This CDR3 spans 15 amino acids. Germline CDR1 SNHLY, CDR2 FYNNEI.

As DNA, the CDR3 is TGTGCCAGCAGCCAGGGACCGCCGAACACTGAAGCTTTCTTT. It translates to CASSQGPPNTEAFF. This chain links TRBV6-6 with TRBJ1-1, with D perhaps matching TRBD1 (5 bases). Germline CDR1 reads MNHNY; CDR2 reads SVGAGI (reference sequence). This CDR3 spans 14 amino acids. Between the trimmed V and J ends, which lost 6 bases and 1 base, there was a span of 12 bases.

The chain uses TRBV20-1 and TRBJ2-1; the match to TRBD2 covers 14 bases. V shed 3 bases, J shed 0 bases, and the junction held 4 bases outside the gene matches. Germline CDR1 is DFQATT and CDR2 is SNEGSKA (reference sequence). This CDR3 has 17 amino acids. The CDR3, as DNA: TGCAGTGCTAGTGGAGGACTAGCGGGAGGCTCCTACAATGAGCAGTTCTTC. Translating gives CSASGGLAGGSYNEQFF.

This clonotype has only a few counts. The DNA for the CDR3 is TGCAGCGTCCGAAGGGGGGGTGGGTACAATGAGCAGTTCTTC. This codes for CSVRRGGGYNEQFF. This rearrangement joins TRBV29-1 to TRBJ2-1, with D tentatively TRBD2 (7 bases). The V gene's germline CDR1 is SQVTM and CDR2 ANQGSEA. V was cut by 6 bases and J by 4 bases, with 16 bases left in between. The length of the CDR3 is 14 residues.

The V call is TRBV30, the J call TRBJ1-2; 8 bases match TRBD1. From germline, CDR1 is GTSNPN and CDR2 SVGIG (reference sequence). The trim removed 4 bases at V and 5 bases at J, leaving 6 bases unmatched. The CDR3 totals 13 residues. CDR3 in DNA: TGTGCCTGGACCCGACAGGGGTATTATGGCTACACCTTC. The encoded protein is CAWTRQGYYGYTF.

The chain links TRBV20-1 to TRBJ2-1; 9 nucleotides align to TRBD1. The CDR3 spans 15 residues. Germline CDR1 DFQATT, CDR2 SNEGSKA (reference sequence). V was clipped by 0 bases and J by 6 bases; unmatched bases: 6. The CDR3 nucleotides read TGCAGTGCTAGAGATCGGGTGACAGGGGGCAATGAGCAGTTCTTC. Translated, it gives CSARDRVTGGNEQFF.